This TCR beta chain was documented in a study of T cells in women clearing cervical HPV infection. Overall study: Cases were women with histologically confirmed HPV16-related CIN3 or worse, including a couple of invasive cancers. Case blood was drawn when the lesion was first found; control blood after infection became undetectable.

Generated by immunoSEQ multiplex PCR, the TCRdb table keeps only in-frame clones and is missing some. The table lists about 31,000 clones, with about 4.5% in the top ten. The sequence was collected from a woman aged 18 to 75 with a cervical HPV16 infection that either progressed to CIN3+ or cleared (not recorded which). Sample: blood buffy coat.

CDR3 DNA (partial): TGCGCCAGCAGCTTGATAGCGGGGGAAGAGACC. Translating it yields CASSLIAGEET. The whole CDR3 sequence reads CASSLIAGEETQYF. The rearrangement links TRBV5-1 to TRBJ2-5; TRBD2 aligns across 9 bases. The sequence runs out 3 residues before the end of the CDR3; the remainder is reconstructed from the germline J gene. CDR3 length: 14 amino acids. The V gene end was trimmed by 1 base and the J gene end by 3 bases; junction bases not matched to a gene: 1. Germline V gives CDR1 SGHRS, CDR2 YFSETQ.